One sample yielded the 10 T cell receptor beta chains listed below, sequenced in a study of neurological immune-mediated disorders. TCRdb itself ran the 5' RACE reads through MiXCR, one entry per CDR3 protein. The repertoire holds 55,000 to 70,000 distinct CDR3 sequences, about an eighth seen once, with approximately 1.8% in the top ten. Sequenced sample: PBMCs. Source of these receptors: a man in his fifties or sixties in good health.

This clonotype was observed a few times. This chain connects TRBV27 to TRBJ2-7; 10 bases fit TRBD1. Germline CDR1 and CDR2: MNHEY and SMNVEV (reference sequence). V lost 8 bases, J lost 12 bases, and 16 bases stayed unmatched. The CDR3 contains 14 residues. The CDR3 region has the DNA TGTGCCAGCGGTACCGGGACAGGGGACGCCGTGAGGTACTTC. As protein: CASGTGTGDAVRYF.

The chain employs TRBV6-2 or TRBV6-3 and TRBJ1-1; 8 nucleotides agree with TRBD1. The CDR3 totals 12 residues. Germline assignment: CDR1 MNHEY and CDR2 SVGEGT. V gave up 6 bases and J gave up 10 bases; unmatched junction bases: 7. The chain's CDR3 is CASREGQGGAFF. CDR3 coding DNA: TGTGCCAGCAGGGAAGGACAGGGAGGAGCTTTCTTT.

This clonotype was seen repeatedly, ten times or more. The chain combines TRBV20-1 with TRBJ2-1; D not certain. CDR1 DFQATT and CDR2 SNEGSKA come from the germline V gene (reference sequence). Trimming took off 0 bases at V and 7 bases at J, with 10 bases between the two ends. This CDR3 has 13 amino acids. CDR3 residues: CSAREKGRNEQFF. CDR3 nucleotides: TGCAGTGCTAGAGAGAAGGGAAGAAATGAGCAGTTCTTC.

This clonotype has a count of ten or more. As DNA, the CDR3 is TGTGCCAGCAGTTTAAATAGCGGGGGGTACACAGATACGCAGTATTTT. This encodes CASSLNSGGYTDTQYF. The V gene is TRBV6-5, the J gene TRBJ2-3; 10 nucleotides line up with TRBD2. The length of the CDR3 is 16 residues. The germline CDR1 and CDR2 sequences are MNHEY and SVGAGI. V dropped 4 bases and J dropped 2; count of bases not matched to a gene: 6.

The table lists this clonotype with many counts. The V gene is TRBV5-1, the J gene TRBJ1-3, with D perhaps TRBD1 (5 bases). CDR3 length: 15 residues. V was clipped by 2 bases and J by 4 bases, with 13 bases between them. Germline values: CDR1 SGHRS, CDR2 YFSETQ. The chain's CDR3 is CASSLSGTSGNTIYF. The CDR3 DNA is TGCGCCAGCAGCTTATCTGGGACGTCCGGAAACACCATATATTTT. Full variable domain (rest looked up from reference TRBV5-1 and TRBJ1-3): KAGVTQTPRYLIKTRGQQVTLSCSPISGHRSVSWYQQTPGQGLQFLFEYFSETQRNKGNFPGRFSGRQFSNSRSEMNVSTLELGDSALYLCASSLSGTSGNTIYFGEGSWLTVV.

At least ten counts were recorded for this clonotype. The CDR3 sequence is CASSLNSINTEAFF. The CDR3 DNA reads as TGTGCCAGCAGCTTAAACAGTATCAACACTGAAGCTTTCTTT. The chain carries TRBV7-9 and TRBJ1-1; no clear D gene. The CDR3 runs 14 residues. Germline lookup yields CDR1 SEHNR and CDR2 FQNEAQ (reference sequence). Trimming removed 2 bases at V and 2 bases at J, with 9 bases between. The entire variable domain, with the rest obtained from reference TRBV7-9 and TRBJ1-1, is as follows: DTGVSQNPRHKITKRGQNVTFRCDPISEHNRLYWYRQTLGQGPEFLTYFQNEAQLEKSRLLSDRFSAERPKGSFSTLEIQRTEQGDSAMYLCASSLNSINTEAFFGQGTRLTVV.

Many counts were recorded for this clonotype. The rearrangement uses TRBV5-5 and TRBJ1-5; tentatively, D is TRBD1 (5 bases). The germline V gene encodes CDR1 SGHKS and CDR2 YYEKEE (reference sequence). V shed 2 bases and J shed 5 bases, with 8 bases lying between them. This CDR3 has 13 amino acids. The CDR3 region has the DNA TGTGCCAGCAGCTTCCAAGGGGATCAGCCCCAGCATTTT. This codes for CASSFQGDQPQHF.

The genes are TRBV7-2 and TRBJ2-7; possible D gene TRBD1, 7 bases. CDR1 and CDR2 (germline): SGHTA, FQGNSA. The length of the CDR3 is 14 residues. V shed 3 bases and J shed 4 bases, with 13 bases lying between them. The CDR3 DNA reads TGTGCCAGCAGCTTGCAGGGGGGCGTATACGAGCAGTACTTC. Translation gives CASSLQGGVYEQYF. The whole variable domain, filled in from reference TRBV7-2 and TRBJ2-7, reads GAGVSQSPSNKVTEKGKDVELRCDPISGHTALYWYRQSLGQGLEFLIYFQGNSAPDKSGLPSDRFSAERTGGSVSTLTIQRTQQEDSAVYLCASSLQGGVYEQYFGPGTRLTVT.

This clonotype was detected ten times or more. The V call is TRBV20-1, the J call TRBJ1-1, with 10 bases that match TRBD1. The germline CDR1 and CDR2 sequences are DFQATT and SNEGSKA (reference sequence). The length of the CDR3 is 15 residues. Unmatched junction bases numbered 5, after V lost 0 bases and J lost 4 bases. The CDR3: CSARDRGQGITEAFF. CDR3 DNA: TGCAGTGCTAGAGATAGGGGACAGGGGATCACTGAAGCTTTCTTT.

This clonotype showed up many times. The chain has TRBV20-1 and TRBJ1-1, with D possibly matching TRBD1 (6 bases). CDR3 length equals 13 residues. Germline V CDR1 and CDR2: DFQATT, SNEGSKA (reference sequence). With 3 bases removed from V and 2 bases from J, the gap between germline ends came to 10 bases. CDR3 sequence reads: CSASGQLNTEAFF. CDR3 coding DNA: TGCAGTGCTAGCGGACAGCTAAACACTGAAGCTTTCTTT.